Listed below are T cell receptor beta chains from one sample, sequenced in a study of T cell responses to AZD1222 COVID-19 vaccine. Generated by immunoSEQ multiplex PCR, the TCRdb table keeps only in-frame clones and is missing some. The repertoire has about 120,000 clones, 90% of them found once; the top ten carry 6.9%. Specimen: peripheral blood, collected on day 0 of AZD1222 vaccination. These receptors came from an adult in good health. The CDR3 runs from the conserved cysteine through the conserved F or W. Fields, in order: J gene, D gene, V gene, clone size, CDR3 DNA, CDR3 protein. A D gene is named only where the DNA matches it firmly. Size is stated for part of the rows, as once, few or many counts, or as a class when the clone is expanded.

j_call: TRBJ1-6
d_call: -
v_call: TRBV11-2
clone_size: -
cdr3_nt: TGTGCCAGCAGCCCACAGGGATTAAATTCACCCCTCCACTTT
cdr3_aa: CASSPQGLNSPLHF

j_call: TRBJ2-3
d_call: TRBD1
v_call: TRBV5-4
clone_size: -
cdr3_nt: TGTGCCAGCAGCCCGGACAGGGGAACAGATACGCAGTATTTT
cdr3_aa: CASSPDRGTDTQYF

j_call: TRBJ2-5
d_call: TRBD1
v_call: TRBV19
clone_size: -
cdr3_nt: TGTGCCAGTAGTAGCCGGGACAGGGGGGCTGAGACCCAGTACTTC
cdr3_aa: CASSSRDRGAETQYF

j_call: TRBJ1-2
d_call: -
v_call: TRBV29-1
clone_size: -
cdr3_nt: TGCAGCGTTGAAGAGCCCCTTCAGGCCTACACCTTC
cdr3_aa: CSVEEPLQAYTF

j_call: TRBJ1-6
d_call: -
v_call: TRBV13
clone_size: -
cdr3_nt: TGTGCCAGCCACATACAGGGAAATGGTAATTCACCCCTCCACTTT
cdr3_aa: CASHIQGNGNSPLHF

j_call: TRBJ2-7
d_call: TRBD2
v_call: TRBV28
clone_size: -
cdr3_nt: TGTGCCAGCAGTTGGGGCGGGGGGGCCTCCTTCTCCTACGAGCAGTACTTC
cdr3_aa: CASSWGGGASFSYEQYF

j_call: TRBJ2-3
d_call: TRBD1
v_call: TRBV7-9
clone_size: -
cdr3_nt: TGTGCCAGCAGCTGGGGACAGGGGGCGAGAGATACGCAGTATTTT
cdr3_aa: CASSWGQGARDTQYF

j_call: TRBJ2-1
d_call: -
v_call: TRBV5-1
clone_size: -
cdr3_nt: TGCGCCAGCAGCTTGGAGAGGCAGAGTGAGCAGTTCTTC
cdr3_aa: CASSLERQSEQFF

j_call: TRBJ1-2
d_call: -
v_call: TRBV19
clone_size: -
cdr3_nt: TGTGCCAGTAGTATAGGAGGACAGATCTATGGCTACACCTTC
cdr3_aa: CASSIGGQIYGYTF

j_call: TRBJ2-5
d_call: -
v_call: TRBV28
clone_size: -
cdr3_nt: TGTGCCAGCAGTTTCCCCGGGCTACAAGAGACCCAGTACTTC
cdr3_aa: CASSFPGLQETQYF

j_call: TRBJ1-3
d_call: -
v_call: TRBV6-5
clone_size: -
cdr3_nt: TGTGCCAGCAACGAGGTCCGACTGTCCATATATTTT
cdr3_aa: CASNEVRLSIYF

j_call: TRBJ1-5
d_call: -
v_call: TRBV5-4
clone_size: -
cdr3_nt: TGTGCCAGCAGCTCGGGACCTAATCAGCCCCAGCATTTT
cdr3_aa: CASSSGPNQPQHF

j_call: TRBJ2-5
d_call: TRBD1
v_call: TRBV6-4
clone_size: -
cdr3_nt: TGTGCCAGCAGTGACGCTACGGGACCGGGACAGGGGTTGGAGACCCAGTACTTC
cdr3_aa: CASSDATGPGQGLETQYF

j_call: TRBJ2-5
d_call: -
v_call: TRBV19
clone_size: -
cdr3_nt: TGTGCCAGTAGTATAGATTTCGGCCAGGGAGTGGAGACCCAGTACTTC
cdr3_aa: CASSIDFGQGVETQYF

j_call: TRBJ2-7
d_call: -
v_call: TRBV28
clone_size: once
cdr3_nt: TGTGCCAGCGGAACCTGGGGAGCCGAGCAGTACTTC
cdr3_aa: CASGTWGAEQYF

j_call: TRBJ1-4
d_call: -
v_call: TRBV28
clone_size: -
cdr3_nt: TGTGCCAGCAGTACGCAGGGGAACCACTATGAAAAACTGTTTTTT
cdr3_aa: CASSTQGNHYEKLFF

j_call: TRBJ1-1
d_call: -
v_call: TRBV28
clone_size: -
cdr3_nt: TGTGCCAGCAAAGGTCTCTTTGAAGCTTTCTTT
cdr3_aa: CASKGLFEAFF

j_call: TRBJ2-7
d_call: -
v_call: TRBV6-5
clone_size: -
cdr3_nt: TGTGCCAGCAGTACAACAGCCTACGAGCAGTACTTC
cdr3_aa: CASSTTAYEQYF

j_call: TRBJ2-7
d_call: -
v_call: TRBV4-3
clone_size: -
cdr3_nt: TGCGCCAGCAGCCAATCCACCCCAAGGACCTACGAGCAGTACTTC
cdr3_aa: CASSQSTPRTYEQYF

j_call: TRBJ1-3
d_call: -
v_call: TRBV7-8
clone_size: -
cdr3_nt: TGTGCCAGCAGCTTACTCAGCCACGGCTCTGGAAACACCATATATTTT
cdr3_aa: CASSLLSHGSGNTIYF